These 21 T cell receptor beta chains were all obtained from the same sample, sequenced in a study of cytomegalovirus exposure and HLA in healthy donors. 13 Jbeta primers and 60 Vbeta primers were used for the PCR. Clones were sequenced by immunoSEQ multiplex PCR, and TCRdb holds only the in-frame ones, with some missing. The sample shows 130,000 or so clones, more than 65% of them seen only once. The material sequenced was PBMCs. Source of these receptors: a woman under 30 in good health and CMV-seropositive.

In this sample, this clone turned up a few times. The CDR3 DNA sequence: TGTGCCAGCAGCTTAACAGGTATGAACACTGAAGCTTTCTTT. Protein: CASSLTGMNTEAFF. The gene calls are TRBV7-9 and TRBJ1-1, with D perhaps matching TRBD1 (5 bases). V was clipped by 2 bases and J by 0 bases, with 7 bases between them. The CDR3 runs to 14 residues. Germline values: CDR1 SEHNR, CDR2 FQNEAQ (reference sequence). Drawing the rest from reference TRBV7-9 and TRBJ1-1, the complete variable domain is DTGVSQNPRHKITKRGQNVTFRCDPISEHNRLYWYRQTLGQGPEFLTYFQNEAQLEKSRLLSDRFSAERPKGSFSTLEIQRTEQGDSAMYLCASSLTGMNTEAFFGQGTRLTVV.

The chain couples TRBV30 to TRBJ1-1, with D tentatively TRBD1 (5 bases). CDR1 is GTSNPN and CDR2 is SVGIG in the germline V gene (reference sequence). This CDR3 comprises 12 residues. Trimming removed 2 bases at V and 7 bases at J, with 11 bases between. The CDR3 DNA sequence: TGTGCCTGGAGTATCCCCGGGGGTGAAGCTTTCTTT. Translating gives CAWSIPGGEAFF. The full variable domain, its missing parts supplied by reference TRBV30 and TRBJ1-1, is SQTIHQWPATLVQPVGSPLSLECTVEGTSNPNLYWYRQAAGRGLQLLFYSVGIGQISSEVPQNLSASRPQDRQFILSSKKLLLSDSGFYLCAWSIPGGEAFFGQGTRLTVV.

V and J are TRBV20-1 and TRBJ1-3; no clear D. Trimming stripped 7 bases from V and 4 bases from J, with 8 bases between. The CDR3 is made up of 11 amino acids. Germline V lookup: CDR1 DFQATT, CDR2 SNEGSKA (reference sequence). The CDR3 coding sequence is TGCAGTGGATCGGTCGGAAACACCATATATTTT. As protein: CSGSVGNTIYF.

This chain joins TRBV5-4 and TRBJ2-1, with 9 bases lining up with TRBD1. The germline CDR1 and CDR2 sequences are SGHNT and YYREEE (reference sequence). The CDR3 is 15 amino acids. V lost 3 bases and J lost 1; bases outside the gene matches: 2. The CDR3: CASSWGTGSYNEQFF. In DNA, the CDR3 is TGTGCCAGCAGCTGGGGGACAGGGTCCTACAATGAGCAGTTCTTC.

The genes are TRBV19 and TRBJ2-2, with 7 bases matching TRBD1. Germline assignment: CDR1 LNHDA and CDR2 SQIVND (reference sequence). CDR3 length equals 17 residues. V lost 9 bases to trimming and J lost 3 bases; unmatched junction nucleotides: 16. CDR3 nucleotide sequence: TGTGCCAGCGTCGACAGGGTCCAATTTGGTTACACCGGGGAGCTGTTTTTT. Translation gives CASVDRVQFGYTGELFF.

The V gene is TRBV6-6, the J gene TRBJ1-5; tentatively, D is TRBD1 (5 bases). The length of the CDR3 is 13 residues. V gave up 6 bases and J gave up 8 bases, with 14 bases separating them. In germline, CDR1 is MNHNY, CDR2 SVGAGI (reference sequence). The CDR3 loop is CASRLGLIEPQHF. In nucleotides, the CDR3 is TGTGCCAGCAGACTGGGACTTATCGAGCCCCAGCATTTT.

The gene calls are TRBV9 and TRBJ2-7; 7 bases match TRBD2. J gave up 0 bases and V 3 bases, and 6 bases lay outside the gene matches. The CDR3 has 15 residues. The germline V gene encodes CDR1 SGDLS and CDR2 YYNGEE. As DNA, the CDR3 is TGTGCCAGCAGCGGTTCGAGGACTAGCTCCTACGAGCAGTACTTC. Its protein is CASSGSRTSSYEQYF.

The chain couples TRBV5-4 to TRBJ2-1, with D maybe TRBD2 (6 bases). The V and J ends lost 1 base and 8 bases respectively, with 16 bases between them. The CDR3 has 15 amino acids. The germline V gene encodes CDR1 SGHNT and CDR2 YYREEE (reference sequence). This chain's CDR3 is CASSLSGGSWDEQFF. The CDR3 DNA reads as TGTGCCAGCAGCTTGTCCGGGGGAAGTTGGGATGAGCAGTTCTTC.

This clone was seen a handful of times. The chain uses TRBV7-3 and TRBJ2-2; 8 bases are shared with TRBD1. CDR3 length: 17 amino acids. The germline V gene encodes CDR1 SGHTA and CDR2 FQGTGA. After removal of 4 bases from V and 7 bases from J, the junction contained 14 bases not matched to a gene. This chain's CDR3 is CASSSLIGAGGHGELFF. DNA of the CDR3: TGTGCCAGCAGCTCATTAATTGGGGCAGGGGGCCACGGGGAGCTGTTTTTT.

This clone was seen once. The chain recombines TRBV27 with TRBJ2-5, with 9 positions matching TRBD2. Trimming cost V 5 bases and J 5 bases; bases outside gene matches: 6. Germline-derived CDR1 and CDR2 are MNHEY and SMNVEV (reference sequence). The CDR3 is made up of 14 amino acids. The CDR3 region has the DNA TGTGCCAGCAGTGGGCGGGGGGGCCTTGAGACCCAGTACTTC. Protein product: CASSGRGGLETQYF.

The chain uses TRBV2 and TRBJ2-4; possible D gene TRBD2, 5 bases. CDR3 length: 14 amino acids. CDR1 and CDR2 (germline): SNHLY, FYNNEI. V lost 4 bases to trimming and J lost 0 bases, with 7 bases between them. CDR3 bases: TGTGCCAGCAGTGGGACTGTAGCCAAAAACATTCAGTACTTC. It is translated as CASSGTVAKNIQYF.

This chain uses TRBV7-9 with TRBJ2-5; D gene ambiguous. Germline V CDR1 and CDR2: SEHNR, FQNEAQ (reference sequence). There are 12 residues in the CDR3. Deletions cut 3 bases from V and 2 bases from J, with 4 bases between. The CDR3 region is CASSLTQETQYF. Here the CDR3 DNA reads TGTGCCAGCAGCTTGACTCAAGAGACCCAGTACTTC.

This clone was detected only once. V gene TRBV9 combines with J gene TRBJ2-5, with 7 bases that match TRBD1. V gave up 4 bases and J gave up 5 bases; unmatched junction bases: 17. This CDR3 comprises 17 residues. Germline-derived CDR1 and CDR2 are SGDLS and YYNGEE. CDR3 loop: CASSLGRRKGALETQYF. The CDR3 nucleotides read TGTGCCAGCAGCTTAGGCCGGCGTAAGGGGGCTTTGGAGACCCAGTACTTC.

This clone was seen more than once but under ten times. The V and J genes are TRBV5-6 and TRBJ2-5; 7 bases are a match to TRBD1. Matching the DNA end better, TRBJ2-7 makes the J call doubtful. This CDR3 is built from 14 residues. Germline V gives CDR1 SGHDT, CDR2 YYEEEE. The CDR3 DNA reads TGTGCCAGCAACCCACAGGGGACCCTCTACGAGCAGTACTTC. This sequence encodes CASNPQGTLYEQYF.

The V call is TRBV27, the J call TRBJ2-5; 13 bases align to TRBD2. This CDR3 comprises 18 residues. V trimming: 5 bases; J trimming: 5 bases; junction bases outside the gene matches: 14. Germline CDR1 MNHEY, CDR2 SMNVEV (reference sequence). The CDR3 sequence is CASSPYTSGGARWETQYF. The CDR3 DNA sequence: TGTGCCAGCAGTCCCTATACTAGCGGGGGGGCCCGCTGGGAGACCCAGTACTTC.

This clone turned up a few times. An end of the junction differs from the germline gene, which may be a read error. V gene TRBV7-9 combines with J gene TRBJ2-7; a possible D gene is TRBD1 (6 bases). The CDR3 contains 13 residues. Germline CDR1 is SEHNR and CDR2 is FQNEAQ (reference sequence). CDR3 protein: CSSSLGQFGEQYF. CDR3 nucleotides: TGTTCCAGCAGCCTAGGACAGTTCGGCGAGCAGTACTTC.

The gene calls are TRBV5-1 and TRBJ1-2, with 8 bases fitting TRBD1. V shed 0 bases and J 8 bases; nucleotides not matched to a gene: 3. The germline V gene has CDR1 SGHRS and CDR2 YFSETQ. The CDR3 runs to 13 residues. CDR3 loop: CASSLGQGIGYTF. Written as DNA, the CDR3 is TGCGCCAGCAGCTTGGGACAGGGGATCGGCTACACCTTC.

This chain joins TRBV5-1 and TRBJ2-5; D is possibly TRBD2 (6 bases). The CDR3 consists of 13 residues. Germline V CDR1 and CDR2: SGHRS, YFSETQ. The germline V and J ends were trimmed by 0 bases and 10 bases, with 13 bases remaining between them. CDR3 sequence: CASSLVGGEGQYF. The CDR3 DNA reads TGCGCCAGCAGCTTGGTGGGGGGAGAGGGCCAGTACTTC.

CDR3 in DNA: TGTGCCAGCAGCCTCTCGGACAGTGCGGAGACCCAGTACTTC. Protein product: CASSLSDSAETQYF. This chain connects TRBV5-4 to TRBJ2-5; D is perhaps TRBD1 (6 bases). CDR3 length: 14 amino acids. Germline CDR1 is SGHNT and CDR2 is YYREEE (reference sequence). V lost 4 bases to trimming and J lost 5 bases, with 15 bases between them.

This chain connects TRBV6-6 to TRBJ1-5; D perhaps matches TRBD1 (6 bases). Trimming pared 3 bases from V and 1 base from J, leaving 10 bases between. This CDR3 has 15 amino acids. Germline V gives CDR1 MNHNY, CDR2 SVGAGI (reference sequence). The CDR3 region has the DNA TGTGCCAGCAGTTATTCCAGGGGAAGCAATCAGCCCCAGCATTTT. Its protein product is CASSYSRGSNQPQHF.

The chain has TRBV7-3 and TRBJ2-1; the match to TRBD2 covers 8 bases. The CDR3 extends over 16 amino acids. Germline values: CDR1 SGHTA, CDR2 FQGTGA. Unmatched junction bases numbered 5, after V lost 1 base and J lost 3 bases. The DNA for the CDR3 is TGTGCCAGCAGCTTAAAGGGAAGCGGGGGCTACAATGAGCAGTTCTTC. Amino acids: CASSLKGSGGYNEQFF.